This TCR beta chain was recovered during a study of cytomegalovirus exposure and HLA in healthy donors. General observations from the study: Reportedly, fewer N-insertions than the roughly 700-donor mean appeared in an Asian-associated ancestry cluster in a later analysis. Presence/absence analyses assumed roughly uniform sequencing depth across donors, which may not hold. Segments of the TCR beta V type were, in most cases, productive about 90% or about 30% of the time in an earlier analysis.

This clone showed up just a few times. Its antigen is currently unknown. The CDR3 extends over 13 amino acids. Trimming left V 0 bases short and J 8 bases short, with 10 bases between. Germline lookup yields CDR1 SGHVS and CDR2 FQNEAQ. PCR primers comprised 60 Vbeta and 13 Jbeta primers. Measured with immunoSEQ multiplex PCR; TCRdb has only the in-frame clones, and not every one. Of over 150,000 clones in the sample, over 80% were seen once. The receptor was derived from a boy younger than 10 in good health and CMV-seronegative. The sequenced sample was PBMCs. V and J are TRBV7-8 and TRBJ1-2, with D possibly matching TRBD1 (6 bases). CDR3 sequence reads: CASSLAGGDGYTF. The CDR3 DNA reads TGTGCCAGCAGCTTAGCTGGGGGCGACGGCTACACCTTC.